This T cell receptor beta chain was sequenced during a study of Ad26.COV2.S vaccination and SARS-CoV-2 variants (dated by TCRdb to the early 2020s). With respect to the entire study: Donors in the vaccine arm were drawn from COV1001, a phase I-IIa trial of Ad26.COV2.S in healthy adults that was multicentre, randomized, double-blind and placebo-controlled. Trial participants were randomized into five groups of five, in which low-dose or high-dose Ad26.COV2.S was given once or twice, or placebo was given on both occasions. The TCR-sequenced set comprised about 32 samples: about 19 Ad26.COV2.S vaccine recipients, 5 placebo recipients and 8 SARS-CoV-2 convalescent individuals. Throughout the experiments and outcome assessment, investigators stayed blinded to trial group allocation. Dosing of Ad26.COV2.S was intramuscular, at either 5x10^10 or 1x10^11 viral particles, delivered as one shot or as two shots spaced 56 days apart. The specificity and breadth of SARS-CoV-2-reactive T cell receptors after Ad26.COV2.S vaccination were assessed by TCRbeta repertoire sequencing.

The immunoSEQ Assay was used to sequence TCRbeta CDR3 regions. After extraction, genomic DNA underwent amplification by bias-controlled multiplex PCR, followed by high-throughput sequencing. Regarding the original processing steps: To quantify the absolute abundance of every unique TCRbeta CDR3 region, sequences were collapsed and filtered. T cell fraction was estimated by normalizing TCRbeta template counts to usable DNA, with usable DNA measured through amplification of reference genes found in all nucleated cells. Repertoire TCRs were annotated as SARS-CoV-2-specific by exact matching of V gene, CDR3 amino acid sequence and J gene to a known reactive TCR set. The reference SARS-CoV-2 TCR set was obtained from MIRA and was filtered for enrichment in COVID-19-positive ImmuneCODE repertoires, whereby public or cross-reactive TCRs were removed. Using the MIRA antigens, annotated TCRs were further analysed by specific ORF or by position within an ORF. Breadth was defined as annotated unique rearrangements over total unique productive rearrangements; depth was the summed frequency of those rearrangements. TCR breadth was compared between groups using two-sided Wilcoxon rank-sum tests. Not all clones reach the TCRdb copy of this immuneACCESS table, which keeps in-frame sequences only. Checked studies attribute under half of the gap to unresolved V genes and leave the rest unexplained. V, J and clone size are those of that table, while D and trimming were read from the DNA. Recorded for this sample are approximately 300,000 clones; about 85% of them occurred a single time. The ten largest clonotypes hold roughly 2% of the sample.

This sample's treatment or condition label indicates: 19 received Ad26.COV2.S at low or high dose, single or two shots; roughly 5 received placebo; per-sample allocation not given. Repertoires of vaccine and placebo recipients were sequenced from samples collected on day 63 after the first injection. Cohort 1b enrolled 25 to 30 adults aged 18-55 years at a single site in Boston, USA, between 29 July and 7 August 2020. Ad26.COV2.S consisted of a replication-incompetent adenovirus type 26 vector by which a prefusion-stabilized SARS-CoV-2 spike protein from the original Wuhan strain was expressed. This clone has a handful of counts. Its antigen is not yet known. Within one base of it there is no much larger clone, and no base qualities were kept. The paper's findings and limits, for the study overall: Higher spike-specific TCR breadth was observed in Ad26.COV2.S recipients than in placebo recipients (P = 0.0014). It was noted by the authors that total T cell responses may have been underestimated by the TCR breadth and depth analyses. Vaccine and placebo recipients had comparable non-spike TCR breadth, which fits with the vaccine containing only spike. The study lacked the statistical power to compare responses across vaccine doses or regimens. Substantial breadth of spike-specific CD8+ and CD4+ T cell responses was reported after vaccination.

The germline V end is reduced by 6 bases and the J end by 2 bases; junction bases left unmatched: 16. The CDR3 contains 19 residues, cysteine and phenylalanine counted. The retained sequence is limited to the CDR3, 57 bases, with the frame set at the first base. The germline V gene encodes CDR1 MDHEN and CDR2 SYDVKM. This chain joins TRBV28 to TRBJ2-2; TRBD1 agrees with 9 junctional bases. The source material was peripheral blood, sampled in a trial of Ad26.COV2.S vaccine versus placebo. The clonotype comes from a person aged 18-65 years who received the Ad26.COV2.S COVID-19 vaccine or a placebo. The CDR3 here reads CASRPGQGRPRGNTGELFF. The bases read TGTGCCAGCAGACCCGGACAGGGGCGACCCCGGGGTAACACCGGGGAGCTGTTTTTT.